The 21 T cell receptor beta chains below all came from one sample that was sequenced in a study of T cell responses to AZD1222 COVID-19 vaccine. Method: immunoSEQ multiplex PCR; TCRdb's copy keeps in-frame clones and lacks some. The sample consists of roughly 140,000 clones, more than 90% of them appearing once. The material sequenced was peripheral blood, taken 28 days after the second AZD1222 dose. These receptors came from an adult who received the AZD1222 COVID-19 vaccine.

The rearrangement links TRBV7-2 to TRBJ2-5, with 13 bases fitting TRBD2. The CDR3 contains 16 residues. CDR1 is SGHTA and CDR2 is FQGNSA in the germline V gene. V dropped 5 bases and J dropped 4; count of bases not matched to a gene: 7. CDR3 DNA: TGTGCCAGCAGCACTGGACTAGCGGGAGAGGGAGAGACCCAGTACTTC. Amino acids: CASSTGLAGEGETQYF.

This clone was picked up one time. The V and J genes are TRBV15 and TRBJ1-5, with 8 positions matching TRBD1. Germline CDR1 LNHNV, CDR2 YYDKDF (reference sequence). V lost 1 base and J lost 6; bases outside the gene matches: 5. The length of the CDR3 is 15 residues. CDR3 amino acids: CATSRGQGPGQPQHF. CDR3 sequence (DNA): TGTGCCACCAGCAGAGGACAGGGGCCAGGTCAGCCCCAGCATTTT. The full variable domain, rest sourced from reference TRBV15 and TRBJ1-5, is DAMVIQNPRYQVTQFGKPVTLSCSQTLNHNVMYWYQQKSSQAPKLLFHYYDKDFNNEADTPDNFQSRRPNTSFCFLDIRSPGLGDTAMYLCATSRGQGPGQPQHFGDGTRLSIL.

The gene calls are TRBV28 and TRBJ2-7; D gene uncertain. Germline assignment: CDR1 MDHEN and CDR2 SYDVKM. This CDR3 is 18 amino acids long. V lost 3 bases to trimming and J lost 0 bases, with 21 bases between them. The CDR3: CASSFSLLSALSSYEQYF. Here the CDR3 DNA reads TGTGCCAGCAGTTTCTCTTTGCTATCAGCGCTGAGCTCCTACGAGCAGTACTTC.

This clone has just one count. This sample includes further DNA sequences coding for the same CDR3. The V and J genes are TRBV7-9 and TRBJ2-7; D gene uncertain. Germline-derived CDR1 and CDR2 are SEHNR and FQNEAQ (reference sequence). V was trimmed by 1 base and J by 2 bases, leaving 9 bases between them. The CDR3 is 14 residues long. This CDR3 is CASSLEPPPYEQYF. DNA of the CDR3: TGTGCCAGCAGCTTAGAGCCGCCCCCCTACGAGCAGTACTTC.

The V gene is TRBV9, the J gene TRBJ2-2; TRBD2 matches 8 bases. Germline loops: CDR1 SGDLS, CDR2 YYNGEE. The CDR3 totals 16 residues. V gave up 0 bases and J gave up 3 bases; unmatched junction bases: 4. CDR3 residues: CASSVVVGRDTGELFF. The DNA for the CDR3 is TGTGCCAGCAGCGTAGTTGTCGGGAGGGACACCGGGGAGCTGTTTTTT.

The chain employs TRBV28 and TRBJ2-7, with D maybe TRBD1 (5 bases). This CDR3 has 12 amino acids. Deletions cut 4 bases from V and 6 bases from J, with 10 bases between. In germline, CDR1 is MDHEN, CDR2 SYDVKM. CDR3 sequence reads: CASSSQGVEQYF. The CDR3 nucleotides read TGTGCCAGCAGTTCCCAAGGGGTCGAGCAGTACTTC.

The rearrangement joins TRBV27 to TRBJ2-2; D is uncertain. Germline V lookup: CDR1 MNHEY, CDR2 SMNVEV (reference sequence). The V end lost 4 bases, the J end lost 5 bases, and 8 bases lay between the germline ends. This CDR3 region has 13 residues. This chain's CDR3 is CASSYLPTGELFF. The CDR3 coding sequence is TGTGCCAGCAGTTATCTCCCGACCGGGGAGCTGTTTTTT.

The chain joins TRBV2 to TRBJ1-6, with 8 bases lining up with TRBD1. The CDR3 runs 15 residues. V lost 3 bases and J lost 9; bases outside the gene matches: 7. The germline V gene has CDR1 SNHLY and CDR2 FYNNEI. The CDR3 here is CASSERDRISSPLHF. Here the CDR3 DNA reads TGTGCCAGCAGTGAGAGGGACAGGATTAGTTCACCCCTCCACTTT.

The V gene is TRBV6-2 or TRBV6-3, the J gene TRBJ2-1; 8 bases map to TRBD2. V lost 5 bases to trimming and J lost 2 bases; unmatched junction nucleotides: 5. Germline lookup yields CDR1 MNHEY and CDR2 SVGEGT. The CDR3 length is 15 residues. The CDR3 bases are TGTGCCAGCAGTCGAGGGGGACTAGCCTACAATGAGCAGTTCTTC. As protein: CASSRGGLAYNEQFF.

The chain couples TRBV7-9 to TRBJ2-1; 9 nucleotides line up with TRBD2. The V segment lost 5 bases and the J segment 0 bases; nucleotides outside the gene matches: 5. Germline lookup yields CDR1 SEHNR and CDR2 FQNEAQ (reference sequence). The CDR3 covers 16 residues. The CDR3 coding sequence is TGTGCCAGCAGCCCCGGTAGCGGGAGCTCCTACAATGAGCAGTTCTTC. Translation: CASSPGSGSSYNEQFF.

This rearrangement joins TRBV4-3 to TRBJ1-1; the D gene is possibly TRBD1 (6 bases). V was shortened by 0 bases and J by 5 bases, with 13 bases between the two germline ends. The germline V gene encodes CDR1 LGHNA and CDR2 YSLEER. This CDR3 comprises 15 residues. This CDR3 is CASSQDIWGATEAFF. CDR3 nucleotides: TGCGCCAGCAGCCAAGATATTTGGGGGGCGACTGAAGCTTTCTTT.

The CDR3, as DNA: TGTGCCAGCAGCCCCGAAACCACGTGGTGGCTTCTAGCCAAAAACATTCAGTACTTC. Amino acids: CASSPETTWWLLAKNIQYF. The chain joins TRBV11-2 to TRBJ2-4, with D unresolved. The germline V gene has CDR1 SGHAT and CDR2 FQNNGV. V was shortened by 5 bases and J by 0 bases, with 23 bases between the two germline ends. This CDR3 region has 19 residues.

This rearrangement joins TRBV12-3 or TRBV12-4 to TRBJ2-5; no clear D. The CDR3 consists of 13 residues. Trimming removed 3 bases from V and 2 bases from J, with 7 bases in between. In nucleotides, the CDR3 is TGTGCCAGCAGTTTGTACAGACAAGAGACCCAGTACTTC. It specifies CASSLYRQETQYF.

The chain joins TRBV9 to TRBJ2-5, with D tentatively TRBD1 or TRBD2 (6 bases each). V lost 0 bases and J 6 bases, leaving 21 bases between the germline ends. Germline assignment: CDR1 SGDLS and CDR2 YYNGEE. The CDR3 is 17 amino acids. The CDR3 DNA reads TGTGCCAGCAGCGTAGAGGGGGGCGCTTTTACGATACAGACCCAGTACTTC. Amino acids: CASSVEGGAFTIQTQYF.

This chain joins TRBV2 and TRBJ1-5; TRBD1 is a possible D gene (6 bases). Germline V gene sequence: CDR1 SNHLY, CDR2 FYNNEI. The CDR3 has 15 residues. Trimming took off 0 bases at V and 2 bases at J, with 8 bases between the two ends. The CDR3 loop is CASSEAQGRNQPQHF. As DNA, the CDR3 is TGTGCCAGCAGTGAAGCCCAGGGGCGCAATCAGCCCCAGCATTTT.

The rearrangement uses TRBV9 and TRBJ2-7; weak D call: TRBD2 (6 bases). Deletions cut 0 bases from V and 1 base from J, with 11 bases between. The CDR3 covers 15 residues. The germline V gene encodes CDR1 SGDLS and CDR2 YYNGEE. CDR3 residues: CASSVVGGPSYEQYF. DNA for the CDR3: TGTGCCAGCAGCGTAGTCGGGGGTCCGTCCTACGAGCAGTACTTC.

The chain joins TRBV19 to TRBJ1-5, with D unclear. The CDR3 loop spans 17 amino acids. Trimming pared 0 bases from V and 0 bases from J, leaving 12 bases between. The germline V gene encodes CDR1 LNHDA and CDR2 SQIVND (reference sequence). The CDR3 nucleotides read TGTGCCAGTAGTATAGAAAATACAGTTTATAGCAATCAGCCCCAGCATTTT. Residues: CASSIENTVYSNQPQHF.

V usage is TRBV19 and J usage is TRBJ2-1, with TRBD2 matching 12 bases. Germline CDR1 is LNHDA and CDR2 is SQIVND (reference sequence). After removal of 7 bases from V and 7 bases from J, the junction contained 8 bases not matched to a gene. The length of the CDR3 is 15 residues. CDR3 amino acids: CASMELAGGRNEQFF. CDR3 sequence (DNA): TGTGCCAGTATGGAACTAGCGGGAGGACGGAATGAGCAGTTCTTC. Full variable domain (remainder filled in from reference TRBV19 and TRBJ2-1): DGGITQSPKYLFRKEGQNVTLSCEQNLNHDAMYWYRQDPGQGLRLIYYSQIVNDFQKGDIAEGYSVSREKKESFPLTVTSAQKNPTAFYLCASMELAGGRNEQFFGPGTRLTVL.

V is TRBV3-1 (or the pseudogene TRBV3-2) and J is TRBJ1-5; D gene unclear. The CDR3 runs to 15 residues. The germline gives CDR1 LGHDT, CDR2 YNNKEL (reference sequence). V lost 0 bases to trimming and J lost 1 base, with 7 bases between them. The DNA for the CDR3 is TGTGCCAGCAGCCAAGATTCCGGGAGCAATCAGCCCCAGCATTTT. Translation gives CASSQDSGSNQPQHF.

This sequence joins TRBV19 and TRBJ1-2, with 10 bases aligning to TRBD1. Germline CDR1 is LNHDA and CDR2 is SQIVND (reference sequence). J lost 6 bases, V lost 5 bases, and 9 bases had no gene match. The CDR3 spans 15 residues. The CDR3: CASSFPGQGIDGYTF. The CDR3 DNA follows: TGTGCCAGTAGTTTTCCGGGACAGGGGATCGATGGCTACACCTTC.

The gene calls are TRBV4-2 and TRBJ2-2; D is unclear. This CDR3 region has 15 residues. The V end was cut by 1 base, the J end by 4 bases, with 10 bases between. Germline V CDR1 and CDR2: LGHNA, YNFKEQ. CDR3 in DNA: TGTGCCAGCAGCCAAGGGAGTTCGGGCACCGGGGAGCTGTTTTTT. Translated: CASSQGSSGTGELFF.